These 28 T cell receptor beta chains share one sample of origin, sequenced in a study of cytomegalovirus exposure and HLA in healthy donors. Produced via immunoSEQ multiplex PCR; TCRdb's table is partial and in-frame only. The table has roughly 90,000 clones, 85% seen once. The sequencing sample was made of PBMCs. The receptors here all came from a man aged 18 to 35 in good health and CMV-seropositive.

V is TRBV30 and J is TRBJ2-1; 11 positions agree with TRBD2. V lost 3 bases and J lost 4; bases outside the gene matches: 14. There are 18 residues in the CDR3. Germline V gives CDR1 GTSNPN, CDR2 SVGIG (reference sequence). Here the CDR3 DNA reads TGTGCCTGGAGACGAGGGGTAGCGGGAGGGCCAGGGTACAATGAGCAGTTCTTC. Translation gives CAWRRGVAGGPGYNEQFF.

V and J are TRBV6-5 and TRBJ2-2; 8 bases align to TRBD1. In germline, CDR1 is MNHEY, CDR2 SVGAGI. The V and J ends lost 6 bases and 1 base, in that order; junction bases with no gene match: 4. The CDR3 sequence is 15 residues long. The CDR3 region is CASSRGQENTGELFF. CDR3 DNA sequence: TGTGCCAGCAGCCGGGGACAGGAGAACACCGGGGAGCTGTTTTTT.

V is TRBV28 and J is TRBJ1-5; 8 bases match TRBD1. V was pared by 3 bases and J by 0 bases, with 7 bases of the junction left unmatched. Germline V CDR1 and CDR2: MDHEN, SYDVKM. CDR3 length equals 17 residues. The DNA for the CDR3 is TGTGCCAGCAGTTTCGGGGGACAGGCTAATAGCAATCAGCCCCAGCATTTT. As protein: CASSFGGQANSNQPQHF.

This sequence joins TRBV4-1 and TRBJ2-3; 11 nucleotides match TRBD2. The CDR3 extends over 17 amino acids. The V gene end was trimmed by 4 bases and the J gene end by 5 bases; junction bases not matched to a gene: 11. The germline gives CDR1 MGHRA, CDR2 YSYEKL. Written as DNA, the CDR3 is TGCGCCAGCAGCCCCACTAGCGGGAGTCCTCGGGTAGATACGCAGTATTTT. Protein product: CASSPTSGSPRVDTQYF.

This clone was detected once. This chain uses TRBV28 with TRBJ2-2, with D unresolved. V was trimmed by 5 bases and J by 3 bases, leaving 7 bases between them. CDR1 and CDR2 (germline): MDHEN, SYDVKM. The CDR3 runs 13 residues. In DNA, the CDR3 is TGTGCCAGCAGTACGGCGGACACCGGGGAGCTGTTTTTT. The encoded protein is CASSTADTGELFF.

The chain is built from TRBV5-1 and TRBJ2-1, with D perhaps TRBD1 (6 bases). The germline V and J ends were trimmed by 5 bases and 6 bases, with 15 bases remaining between them. Germline V gives CDR1 SGHRS, CDR2 YFSETQ. There are 14 residues in the CDR3. The CDR3 loop is CASSFQGYGNEQFF. CDR3 DNA: TGCGCCAGCAGTTTTCAGGGGTATGGCAATGAGCAGTTCTTC.

This rearrangement joins TRBV5-1 to TRBJ2-1; D is ambiguous. Germline CDR1 SGHRS, CDR2 YFSETQ. V was cut by 5 bases and J by 4 bases, with 7 bases left in between. The CDR3 consists of 12 residues. CDR3 protein: CASRAEYNEQFF. CDR3 nucleotide sequence: TGCGCCAGCAGGGCCGAATACAATGAGCAGTTCTTC.

This clone was observed a single time. This rearrangement joins TRBV19 to TRBJ1-3; no reliable D call. V dropped 1 base and J dropped 2 bases, with 9 bases sitting between them. The CDR3 extends over 15 amino acids. The germline V gene has CDR1 LNHDA and CDR2 SQIVND (reference sequence). This chain's CDR3 is CASSIAGYTGNTIYF. The CDR3 DNA is TGTGCCAGTAGTATAGCAGGCTACACTGGAAACACCATATATTTT. Variable domain in full (rest from reference TRBV19 and TRBJ1-3): DGGITQSPKYLFRKEGQNVTLSCEQNLNHDAMYWYRQDPGQGLRLIYYSQIVNDFQKGDIAEGYSVSREKKESFPLTVTSAQKNPTAFYLCASSIAGYTGNTIYFGEGSWLTVV.

The chain combines TRBV2 with TRBJ1-2, with D perhaps matching TRBD1 (5 bases). The CDR3 length is 15 residues. Germline V gives CDR1 SNHLY, CDR2 FYNNEI. Trimming left V 1 base short and J 8 bases short, with 17 bases between. The CDR3 nucleotides read TGTGCCAGCAGTGAAGTATCTAGGACACTCGGGGGCTACACCTTC. Translated, it gives CASSEVSRTLGGYTF.

The rearrangement uses TRBV10-3 and TRBJ2-1; TRBD1 agrees at 7 bases. This CDR3 has 15 amino acids. After removal of 5 bases from V and 6 bases from J, the junction contained 10 bases not matched to a gene. The germline V gene has CDR1 ENHRY and CDR2 SYGVKD. This chain's CDR3 is CAISRPQGSPNEQFF. CDR3 bases: TGTGCCATCAGTCGACCACAGGGGTCCCCCAATGAGCAGTTCTTC.

The chain joins TRBV5-1 to TRBJ2-7; 8 nucleotides line up with TRBD1. CDR3 length: 14 residues. Germline V gene sequence: CDR1 SGHRS, CDR2 YFSETQ. J was trimmed by 3 bases and V by 7 bases; bases with no gene match: 9. The CDR3 DNA follows: TGCGCCAGCTCAGACAGGGGAGTCGGCTACGAGCAGTACTTC. Translating gives CASSDRGVGYEQYF.

V and J are TRBV6-6 and TRBJ1-2; 8 positions match TRBD1. The CDR3 contains 14 residues. CDR1 is MNHNY and CDR2 is SVGAGI in the germline V gene (reference sequence). Germline trimming cut 6 bases from V and 4 bases from J; bases unmatched to any gene: 7. CDR3: CASRKGQGAYGYTF. The DNA for the CDR3 is TGTGCCAGCAGAAAAGGACAGGGAGCCTATGGCTACACCTTC.

The gene calls are TRBV2 and TRBJ2-7; no definite D call. The CDR3 spans 11 residues. V was shortened by 4 bases and J by 6 bases, with 7 bases between the two germline ends. Germline V gene sequence: CDR1 SNHLY, CDR2 FYNNEI. CDR3 protein: CASSVLGEQYV. The DNA for the CDR3 is TGTGCCAGCAGTGTCTTGGGCGAGCAGTACGTC.

J is TRBJ2-1 and V is TRBV11-2, with D perhaps TRBD2 (5 bases). The CDR3 runs 16 residues. V dropped 5 bases and J dropped 2 bases, with 16 bases sitting between them. Germline-derived CDR1 and CDR2 are SGHAT and FQNNGV. The CDR3 is CASSPSPSGAYNEQFF. CDR3 coding DNA: TGTGCCAGCAGCCCATCCCCAAGCGGAGCCTACAATGAGCAGTTCTTC.

The rearrangement uses TRBV28 and TRBJ2-5; D may be TRBD2 (5 bases). This CDR3 region has 13 residues. Per germline, CDR1 MDHEN and CDR2 SYDVKM. Trimming took 3 bases from V and 7 from J, leaving 12 bases between them. As DNA, the CDR3 is TGTGCCAGCAGTTTTAACTCCCGGGGGACCCAGTACTTC. This encodes CASSFNSRGTQYF.

This rearrangement joins TRBV5-5 to TRBJ1-2, with 8 bases fitting TRBD1. The CDR3 loop spans 15 amino acids. CDR1 is SGHKS, CDR2 YYEKEE, per germline (reference sequence). J gave up 7 bases and V 1 base, and 9 bases lay outside the gene matches. CDR3 protein: CASSLTYRGEAGYTF. The CDR3, as DNA: TGTGCCAGCAGCTTGACCTACAGGGGGGAGGCTGGCTACACCTTC. The complete variable domain, with remaining parts taken from reference TRBV5-5 and TRBJ1-2, reads DAGVTQSPTHLIKTRGQQVTLRCSPISGHKSVSWYQQVLGQGPQFIFQYYEKEERGRGNFPDRFSARQFPNYSSELNVNALLLGDSALYLCASSLTYRGEAGYTFGSGTRLTVV.

V is TRBV7-8 and J is TRBJ1-1; 7 bases agree with TRBD1. Germline V gene data show CDR1 as SGHVS and CDR2 as FQNEAQ. The CDR3 length is 15 residues. J lost 1 base, V lost 5 bases, and 7 bases had no gene match. The CDR3 DNA reads as TGTGCCAGCAGCCATTGGGACAGTCGGAACACTGAAGCTTTCTTT. This encodes CASSHWDSRNTEAFF.

This clone has more than one count but fewer than ten. This chain links TRBV21-1 with TRBJ1-4; TRBD1, the table's D call, lacks a check against the DNA. TRBV21-1 is a recognized pseudogene. The CDR3 sequence is 15 residues long. The CDR3 DNA reads TGTGCCAGCAGCCGACGGGACAGCTGTAATGAAAAACTGTTTTTT. Its translation: CASSRRDSCNEKLFF.

This sequence joins TRBV5-4 and TRBJ1-3, with 10 bases aligning to TRBD1. This CDR3 is built from 16 residues. CDR1 is SGHNT and CDR2 is YYREEE in the germline V gene (reference sequence). With V trimmed by 4 bases and J by 2 bases, 6 bases remained unmatched. This chain's CDR3 is CASSIPGTGAGNTIYF. DNA of the CDR3: TGTGCCAGCAGCATACCCGGGACAGGGGCTGGAAACACCATATATTTT.

V is TRBV2 and J is TRBJ2-2; the match to TRBD1 covers 9 bases. The germline V gene has CDR1 SNHLY and CDR2 FYNNEI. This CDR3 has 15 residues. V trimming: 7 bases; J trimming: 7 bases; junction bases outside the gene matches: 10. CDR3 nucleotide sequence: TGTGCCAGCAAAACACAGGGGGCGCATATCGGGGAGCTGTTTTTT. Protein sequence: CASKTQGAHIGELFF.

This clone turned up a few times. J is TRBJ2-7 and V is TRBV30; a weak D match, TRBD2 (5 bases). The V gene's germline CDR1 is GTSNPN and CDR2 SVGIG (reference sequence). Trimming took 0 bases from V and 2 from J, leaving 11 bases between them. The CDR3 length is 14 residues. CDR3 DNA sequence: TGTGCCTGGAGTGTAACACTAGGACCCTACGAGCAGTACTTC. It translates to CAWSVTLGPYEQYF.

V and J are TRBV2 and TRBJ1-4, with 9 bases aligning to TRBD1. After removal of 7 bases from V and 4 bases from J, the junction contained 4 bases not matched to a gene. Germline assignment: CDR1 SNHLY and CDR2 FYNNEI. CDR3 length: 14 amino acids. CDR3 bases: TGTGCCAGCAACGACAGGGGGAGTAATGAAAAACTGTTTTTT. Its translation: CASNDRGSNEKLFF.

This chain links TRBV4-1 with TRBJ1-3; D not certain. This CDR3 comprises 15 residues. V lost 0 bases, J lost 4 bases, and 10 bases lay in between. CDR1 is MGHRA, CDR2 YSYEKL, per germline. The CDR3 coding sequence is TGCGCCAGCAGCCAAGAAGACACCATAGGAAACACCATATATTTT. Translating it yields CASSQEDTIGNTIYF.

In this sample, this clone turned up once. The V call is TRBV6-6, the J call TRBJ1-2; 9 bases line up with TRBD1. V lost 0 bases, J lost 6 bases, and 5 bases stayed unmatched. The CDR3 totals 15 residues. CDR1 MNHNY and CDR2 SVGAGI come from the germline V gene (reference sequence). The CDR3 loop is CASSYSRQGDNGYTF. In nucleotides, the CDR3 is TGTGCCAGCAGTTACTCTAGACAGGGGGATAATGGCTACACCTTC.

The chain couples TRBV19 to TRBJ1-2; 8 bases line up with TRBD1. The germline V gene encodes CDR1 LNHDA and CDR2 SQIVND (reference sequence). Trimming removed 7 bases from V and 8 bases from J; junction bases left unmatched: 15. This CDR3 spans 15 amino acids. The CDR3 DNA sequence: TGTGCCAGTAAAACTCTTAGATCAGGGGGCGAAGGCTACACCTTC. This codes for CASKTLRSGGEGYTF.

J is TRBJ1-4 and V is TRBV30, with D possibly TRBD1 on 6 matching bases. The CDR3 runs 13 residues. Germline values: CDR1 GTSNPN, CDR2 SVGIG (reference sequence). Trimming removed 7 bases from V and 8 bases from J, with 17 bases in between. The CDR3 loop is CASSGGAFEKLFF. The CDR3 DNA reads TGTGCCTCTAGCGGGGGGGCCTTCGAAAAACTGTTTTTT. Looking up the rest from reference TRBV30 and TRBJ1-4 gives the full variable domain: SQTIHQWPATLVQPVGSPLSLECTVEGTSNPNLYWYRQAAGRGLQLLFYSVGIGQISSEVPQNLSASRPQDRQFILSSKKLLLSDSGFYLCASSGGAFEKLFFGSGTQLSVL.

V gene TRBV6-1 combines with J gene TRBJ2-7; D is perhaps TRBD2 (7 bases). CDR3 length: 14 residues. Per the germline V gene, CDR1 is MNHNS and CDR2 is SASEGT. Trimming left V 6 bases short and J 7 bases short, with 19 bases between. In DNA form, the CDR3 reads TGTGCCAGCAGGGGGGTTGGGGGGGCCGGTGAGCAGTACGTC. It translates to CASRGVGGAGEQYV.

The rearrangement uses TRBV5-1 and TRBJ2-3; 8 bases line up with TRBD2. CDR1 and CDR2 (germline): SGHRS, YFSETQ. Trimming cost V 1 base and J 1 base; bases outside gene matches: 5. This CDR3 region has 16 residues. CDR3 DNA sequence: TGCGCCAGCAGCTTGTTGGGAGCGGGAGGCACAGATACGCAGTATTTT. It codes for CASSLLGAGGTDTQYF.